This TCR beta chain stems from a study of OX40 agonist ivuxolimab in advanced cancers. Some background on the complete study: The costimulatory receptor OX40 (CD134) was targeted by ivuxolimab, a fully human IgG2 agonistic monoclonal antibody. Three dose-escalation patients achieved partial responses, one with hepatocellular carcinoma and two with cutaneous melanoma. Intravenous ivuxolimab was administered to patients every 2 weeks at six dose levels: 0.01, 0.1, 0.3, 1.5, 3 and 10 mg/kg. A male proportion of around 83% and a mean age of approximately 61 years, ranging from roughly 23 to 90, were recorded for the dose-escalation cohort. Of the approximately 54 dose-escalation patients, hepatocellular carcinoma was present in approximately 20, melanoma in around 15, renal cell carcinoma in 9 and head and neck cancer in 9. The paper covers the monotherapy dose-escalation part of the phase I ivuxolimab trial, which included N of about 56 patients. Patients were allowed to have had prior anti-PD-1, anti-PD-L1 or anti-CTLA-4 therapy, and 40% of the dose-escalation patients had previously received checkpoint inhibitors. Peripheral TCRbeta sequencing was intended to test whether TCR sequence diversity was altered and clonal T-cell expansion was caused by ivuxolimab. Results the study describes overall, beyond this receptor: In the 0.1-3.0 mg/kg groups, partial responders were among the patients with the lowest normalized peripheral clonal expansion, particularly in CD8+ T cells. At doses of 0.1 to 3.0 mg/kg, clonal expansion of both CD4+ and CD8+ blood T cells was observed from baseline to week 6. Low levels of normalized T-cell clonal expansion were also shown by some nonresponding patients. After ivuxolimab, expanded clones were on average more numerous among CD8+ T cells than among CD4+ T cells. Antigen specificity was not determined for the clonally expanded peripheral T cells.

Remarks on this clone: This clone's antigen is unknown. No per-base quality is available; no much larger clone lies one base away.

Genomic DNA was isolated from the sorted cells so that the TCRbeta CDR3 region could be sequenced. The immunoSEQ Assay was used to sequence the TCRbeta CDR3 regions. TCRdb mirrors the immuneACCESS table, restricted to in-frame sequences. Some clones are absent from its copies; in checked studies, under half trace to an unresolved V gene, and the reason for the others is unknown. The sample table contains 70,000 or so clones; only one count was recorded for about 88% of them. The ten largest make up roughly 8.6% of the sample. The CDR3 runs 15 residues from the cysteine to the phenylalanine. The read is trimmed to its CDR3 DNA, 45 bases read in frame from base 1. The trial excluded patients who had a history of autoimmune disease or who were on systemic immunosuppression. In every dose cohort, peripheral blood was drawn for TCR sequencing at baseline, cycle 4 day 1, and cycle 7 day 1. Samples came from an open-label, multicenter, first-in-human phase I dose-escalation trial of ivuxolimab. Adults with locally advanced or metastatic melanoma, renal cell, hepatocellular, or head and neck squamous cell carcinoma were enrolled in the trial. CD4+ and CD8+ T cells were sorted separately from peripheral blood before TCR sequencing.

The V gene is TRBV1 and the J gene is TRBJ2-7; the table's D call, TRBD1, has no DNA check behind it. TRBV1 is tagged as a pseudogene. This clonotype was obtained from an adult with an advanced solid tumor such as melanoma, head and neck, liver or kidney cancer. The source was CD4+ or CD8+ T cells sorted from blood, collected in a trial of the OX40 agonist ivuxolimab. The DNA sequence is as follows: TGCACCAGCAGCCAAGAGCCGCACACCGTCTACGAGCAGTACTTC. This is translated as CTSSQEPHTVYEQYF.